Listed below are T cell receptor beta chains from one sample, sequenced in a study of blood T cell repertoires in COVID-19. The repertoire was sequenced with immunoSEQ multiplex PCR; TCRdb's copy has only in-frame clones and lacks some. The sample lists roughly 200,000 clones, roughly 84% occurring once. What was sequenced was peripheral blood. The receptors derive from a woman of 80 years or more with active or convalescent COVID-19. Each CDR3 is given with its conserved first and last residue. The order of the fields is D gene, J gene, clone size, V gene, CDR3 protein, CDR3 DNA. D genes are given only for firm matches. Size tells how often a clone was seen (once, few, many) or the class of an expanded clone, and some rows leave it out.

d_call: -
j_call: TRBJ1-3
clone_size: -
v_call: TRBV30
cdr3_aa: CAWSMAGVFSGNTIYF
cdr3_nt: TGTGCCTGGAGTATGGCAGGGGTTTTTTCTGGAAACACCATATATTTT

d_call: -
j_call: TRBJ1-5
clone_size: once
v_call: TRBV6-2/TRBV6-3
cdr3_aa: CASSYSTGGGSNQPQHF
cdr3_nt: TGTGCCAGCAGTTACTCGACGGGAGGGGGTAGCAATCAGCCCCAGCATTTT

d_call: TRBD2
j_call: TRBJ2-7
clone_size: -
v_call: TRBV9
cdr3_aa: CASSALAGATYEQYF
cdr3_nt: TGTGCCAGCAGCGCACTAGCGGGGGCAACCTACGAGCAGTACTTC

d_call: TRBD2
j_call: TRBJ2-7
clone_size: few
v_call: TRBV5-4
cdr3_aa: CATETSGSNYEQYF
cdr3_nt: TGTGCCACCGAGACTAGCGGGAGCAACTACGAGCAGTACTTC

d_call: -
j_call: TRBJ1-3
clone_size: -
v_call: TRBV7-2
cdr3_aa: CASSLGTIISGNTIYF
cdr3_nt: TGTGCCAGCAGCTTGGGGACAATCATCTCTGGAAACACCATATATTTT

d_call: -
j_call: TRBJ2-1
clone_size: -
v_call: TRBV7-3
cdr3_aa: CASSLLSSGRNYNEQFF
cdr3_nt: TGTGCCAGCAGCTTATTATCCTCCGGGAGAAACTACAATGAGCAGTTCTTC

d_call: -
j_call: TRBJ1-1
clone_size: -
v_call: TRBV25-1
cdr3_aa: CASSESGMNTEAFF
cdr3_nt: TGTGCCAGCAGTGAATCCGGGATGAACACTGAAGCTTTCTTT

d_call: -
j_call: TRBJ2-5
clone_size: -
v_call: TRBV21-1
cdr3_aa: CASRTTEDRVGVGNVYQETQYF
cdr3_nt: -

d_call: TRBD1
j_call: TRBJ1-1
clone_size: -
v_call: TRBV5-8
cdr3_aa: CASSSRGQAEAFF
cdr3_nt: TGTGCCAGCAGCTCCCGAGGACAGGCTGAAGCTTTCTTT

d_call: TRBD2
j_call: TRBJ2-3
clone_size: -
v_call: TRBV5-4
cdr3_aa: CASSFRGVGPAGADTQYF
cdr3_nt: TGTGCCAGCAGCTTTAGAGGGGTAGGGCCAGCGGGAGCAGATACGCAGTATTTT

d_call: -
j_call: TRBJ2-3
clone_size: -
v_call: TRBV9
cdr3_aa: CASSVGSGQDTQYF
cdr3_nt: TGTGCCAGCAGCGTAGGCTCAGGTCAAGATACGCAGTATTTT

d_call: -
j_call: TRBJ1-2
clone_size: once
v_call: TRBV6-5
cdr3_aa: CASSYSRRGVGGYTF
cdr3_nt: TGTGCCAGCAGTTACTCGAGGAGGGGAGTGGGTGGCTACACCTTC

d_call: -
j_call: TRBJ1-5
clone_size: few
v_call: TRBV7-3
cdr3_aa: CASSREINQPQHF
cdr3_nt: TGTGCCAGCAGTCGAGAGATCAATCAGCCCCAGCATTTT

d_call: -
j_call: TRBJ2-2
clone_size: -
v_call: TRBV15
cdr3_aa: CATSRDTGTGELFF
cdr3_nt: TGTGCCACCAGCAGGGATACGGGTACCGGGGAGCTGTTTTTT

d_call: -
j_call: TRBJ2-7
clone_size: -
v_call: TRBV19
cdr3_aa: CASSIGNEQYF
cdr3_nt: TGTGCCAGTAGTATAGGTAACGAGCAGTACTTC

d_call: TRBD2
j_call: TRBJ2-7
clone_size: -
v_call: TRBV19
cdr3_aa: CASSSPLGGREKYEQYF
cdr3_nt: TGTGCCAGTAGTTCCCCCCTCGGCGGGAGGGAAAAATACGAGCAGTACTTC

d_call: TRBD2
j_call: TRBJ2-3
clone_size: -
v_call: TRBV28
cdr3_aa: CASSPGLASTDTQYF
cdr3_nt: TGTGCCAGCAGTCCCGGACTAGCCAGCACAGATACGCAGTATTTT

d_call: -
j_call: TRBJ2-5
clone_size: -
v_call: TRBV5-1
cdr3_aa: CASSFDTYETQYF
cdr3_nt: TGCGCCAGCAGTTTTGACACCTACGAGACCCAGTACTTC

d_call: -
j_call: TRBJ2-3
clone_size: -
v_call: TRBV5-1
cdr3_aa: CATNPLGRTDTQYF
cdr3_nt: TGCGCCACCAACCCGTTGGGCCGCACAGATACGCAGTATTTT

d_call: -
j_call: TRBJ1-2
clone_size: -
v_call: TRBV30
cdr3_aa: CAWSGRSDYGYTF
cdr3_nt: TGTGCCTGGAGCGGGAGGTCGGACTATGGCTACACCTTC

d_call: -
j_call: TRBJ1-2
clone_size: -
v_call: TRBV5-1
cdr3_aa: CASSFLQGLDGYTF
cdr3_nt: TGCGCCAGCAGCTTCCTACAGGGTTTGGATGGCTACACCTTC

d_call: -
j_call: TRBJ2-3
clone_size: -
v_call: TRBV5-6
cdr3_aa: CASSSLLGGVKDTQYF
cdr3_nt: TGTGCCAGCAGCTCGCTACTAGGAGGGGTAAAAGATACGCAGTATTTT

d_call: TRBD1
j_call: TRBJ2-5
clone_size: -
v_call: TRBV18
cdr3_aa: CASSPLLGGAGETQYF
cdr3_nt: TGTGCCAGCTCACCACTACTAGGGGGCGCCGGGGAGACCCAGTACTTC

d_call: -
j_call: TRBJ2-3
clone_size: -
v_call: TRBV7-9
cdr3_aa: CASSLAFREPYTDTQYF
cdr3_nt: TGTGCCAGCAGCTTAGCCTTCAGGGAACCCTACACAGATACGCAGTATTTT

d_call: TRBD2
j_call: TRBJ2-4
clone_size: -
v_call: TRBV7-8
cdr3_aa: CASSPGGGNIQYF
cdr3_nt: TGTGCCAGCAGCCCCGGGGGGGGGAACATTCAGTACTTC

d_call: -
j_call: TRBJ2-1
clone_size: -
v_call: TRBV6-5
cdr3_aa: CASSYIGLVGNEQFF
cdr3_nt: TGTGCCAGCAGTTACATCGGACTGGTAGGCAATGAGCAGTTCTTC

d_call: TRBD1
j_call: TRBJ2-5
clone_size: -
v_call: TRBV6-5
cdr3_aa: CASSYAGGETQYF
cdr3_nt: TGTGCCAGCAGTTACGCAGGGGGTGAGACCCAGTACTTC

d_call: -
j_call: TRBJ2-3
clone_size: -
v_call: TRBV9
cdr3_aa: CASSQQLAQDTQYF
cdr3_nt: TGTGCCAGCAGTCAGCAACTAGCCCAAGATACGCAGTATTTT

d_call: -
j_call: TRBJ1-2
clone_size: -
v_call: TRBV5-4
cdr3_aa: CASSSGTWGSYGYTF
cdr3_nt: TGTGCCAGCAGCTCTGGGACTTGGGGTAGCTATGGCTACACCTTC

d_call: -
j_call: TRBJ1-5
clone_size: few
v_call: TRBV28
cdr3_aa: CASSPQGMGDQPQHF
cdr3_nt: TGTGCCAGCAGTCCCCAGGGAATGGGCGATCAGCCCCAGCATTTT

d_call: -
j_call: TRBJ2-2
clone_size: -
v_call: TRBV5-1
cdr3_aa: CASSLPERGTGELFF
cdr3_nt: TGCGCCAGCAGCTTGCCAGAAAGGGGCACCGGGGAGCTGTTTTTT

d_call: TRBD2
j_call: TRBJ2-7
clone_size: once
v_call: TRBV5-3
cdr3_aa: CARRKAGGQSSYEQYF
cdr3_nt: TGTGCCAGAAGAAAAGCGGGGGGTCAGAGCTCCTACGAGCAGTACTTC

d_call: -
j_call: TRBJ1-5
clone_size: -
v_call: TRBV7-2
cdr3_aa: CASSLGGRRGSNQPQHF
cdr3_nt: TGTGCCAGCAGCTTAGGCGGACGGCGAGGGAGCAATCAGCCCCAGCATTTT

d_call: -
j_call: TRBJ2-6
clone_size: -
v_call: TRBV7-9
cdr3_aa: CASIMSGANVLTF
cdr3_nt: TGTGCCAGCATCATGTCTGGGGCCAACGTCCTGACTTTC

d_call: TRBD1
j_call: TRBJ1-1
clone_size: -
v_call: TRBV28
cdr3_aa: CASARQGGGNTEAFF
cdr3_nt: TGTGCCTCCGCCAGACAGGGGGGTGGGAACACTGAAGCTTTCTTT

d_call: -
j_call: TRBJ1-6
clone_size: once
v_call: TRBV19
cdr3_aa: CASSIQRGGGSPLHF
cdr3_nt: TGTGCCAGTAGTATTCAGCGGGGAGGAGGATCACCCCTCCACTTT

d_call: TRBD2
j_call: TRBJ2-1
clone_size: -
v_call: TRBV5-1
cdr3_aa: CASNPGGGYNEQFF
cdr3_nt: TGCGCGTCGAATCCGGGAGGAGGGTACAATGAGCAGTTCTTC

d_call: TRBD2
j_call: TRBJ2-1
clone_size: -
v_call: TRBV3-1/TRBV3-2
cdr3_aa: CASSQTSGSYNEQFF
cdr3_nt: TGTGCCAGCAGCCAAACTAGCGGCTCCTACAATGAGCAGTTCTTC